This TCR beta chain was sequenced for a study of healthy donors' naive CD4 and CD8 T cells. At the level of the study: Donors came from three age groups: 20-25, 40-50 and 60-70 years. Findings and limits, study-wide: Naive CD4+ and CD8+ cells reportedly differed in usage of most V and J genes.

CDR1 and CDR2 from the germline V gene are LNHDA and SQIVND (reference sequence). The ends were cut back, 5 bases at V and 0 bases at J, with 11 bases in the middle. This CDR3 region has 15 residues. This clonotype occurred a few times. What it recognizes is unknown. TCR libraries were built from approximately 490 ng of total RNA by linear amplification. Via MiXCR, TCRdb re-called the reads, giving one row per CDR3 protein. The sample contains approximately 200,000 distinct CDR3 sequences, around three quarters of which appear only once. Sequenced sample: naive CD4+ and CD8+ T cells sorted from blood, pooled from several donors. V is TRBV19 and J is TRBJ2-1; TRBD1 is a possible D gene (5 bases). The clonotype comes from a pool of human donors in good health; the sample pools cells from several healthy donors. The CDR3 sequence: CASSLTGNSYNEQFF. The CDR3 bases are TGTGCCAGTAGTCTTACAGGAAACTCCTACAATGAGCAGTTCTTC.